This is a list of T cell receptor beta chains from one sample in a study of cytotoxic CD8 clonotypes in ibrutinib-treated CLL. Data came from immunoSEQ multiplex PCR; TCRdb stores just in-frame clones and leaves some out. Of just under 70,000 clones listed, around 65% are singletons. The material sequenced was PBMCs, taken after 12 months of ibrutinib treatment. Receptors originate from a human donor with chronic lymphocytic leukemia. CDR3s include the opening cysteine and the closing phenylalanine or tryptophan. D genes are given only for firm matches. A row's size may be missing; if present it is once, few, many or a size class.

D	size	J	V	CDR3	DNA
-	-	TRBJ1-4	TRBV7-2	CASSSQGGEKLFF	TGTGCCAGCAGCTCGCAAGGTGGAGAAAAACTGTTTTTT
TRBD2	-	TRBJ2-2	TRBV5-4	CASSLVAGEGSGELFF	TGTGCCAGCAGCTTGGTTGCGGGGGAGGGCTCCGGGGAGCTGTTTTTT
TRBD2	-	TRBJ2-2	TRBV7-9	CASSLLAGATGELFF	TGTGCCAGCAGCTTACTAGCGGGGGCTACCGGGGAGCTGTTTTTT
-	-	TRBJ1-6	TRBV5-1	CASSLVGMYYNSPLHF	TGCGCCAGCAGCTTGGTCGGCATGTACTATAATTCACCCCTCCACTTT
TRBD1	-	TRBJ2-1	TRBV7-3	CASSLKPTYTGQGRDNEQFF	TGTGCCAGCAGCTTAAAACCCACGTATACGGGACAGGGTAGGGACAATGAGCAGTTCTTC
-	few	TRBJ2-7	TRBV11-2	CASSLVALGRAHEQYF	TGTGCCAGCAGCTTAGTAGCTCTGGGCAGGGCGCACGAGCAGTACTTC
TRBD1	-	TRBJ2-7	TRBV6-6	CASSYRGQGDEQYF	TGTGCCAGCAGTTACCGGGGACAGGGGGACGAGCAGTACTTC
-	-	TRBJ1-5	TRBV6-1	CASSDPVVPQHF	TGTGCCAGCAGCGACCCAGTAGTACCCCAGCATTTT
-	few	TRBJ2-7	TRBV5-1	CASSPGRAYEQYF	TGCGCCAGCAGTCCAGGACGGGCCTACGAGCAGTACTTC
-	-	TRBJ1-3	TRBV18	CASSGVPRSGNTIYF	TGTGCCAGCTCAGGGGTCCCACGCTCTGGAAACACCATATATTTT
TRBD1	-	TRBJ1-1	TRBV6-5	CASSYDPTGGVTEAFF	TGTGCCAGCAGTTACGACCCGACAGGGGGTGTCACTGAAGCTTTCTTT
-	-	TRBJ1-6	TRBV19	CASRESQNSPLHF	TGTGCCAGTAGAGAGAGCCAGAATTCACCCCTCCACTTT
TRBD1	-	TRBJ2-1	TRBV7-2	CASSLGTGYYNEQFF	TGTGCCAGCAGCTTAGGGACAGGGTACTACAATGAGCAGTTCTTC
-	-	TRBJ2-3	TRBV6-1	CASSELPTDTQYF	TGTGCCAGCAGTGAGCTACCCACAGATACGCAGTATTTT
-	-	TRBJ2-5	TRBV18	CASSPQQGVETQYF	TGTGCCAGCTCACCACAACAGGGTGTGGAGACCCAGTACTTC
TRBD2	once	TRBJ2-2	TRBV5-1	CASSRARASGGAANTGELFF	TGCGCCAGCAGCCGTGCCCGGGCTAGCGGGGGGGCTGCGAACACCGGGGAGCTGTTTTTT
-	-	TRBJ1-5	TRBV6-1	CASSTGTDQPQHF	TGTGCCAGCAGCACCGGGACCGATCAGCCCCAGCATTTT
-	once	TRBJ1-1	TRBV7-2	CASSSQVLNTEAFF	TGTGCCAGCAGCTCCCAGGTCCTGAACACTGAAGCTTTCTTT
-	-	TRBJ2-2	TRBV7-9	CASSLGSQGVNTGELFF	TGTGCCAGCAGCTTAGGAAGCCAGGGCGTAAACACCGGGGAGCTGTTTTTT
TRBD2	-	TRBJ2-5	TRBV2	CASSEPSGQETQYF	TGTGCCAGCAGTGAGCCTAGCGGACAAGAGACCCAGTACTTC
-	-	TRBJ1-2	TRBV5-6	CASSFSLPRDGGYGYTF	TGTGCCAGCAGCTTCAGCCTGCCTAGGGACGGAGGCTATGGCTACACCTTC
-	few	TRBJ1-2	TRBV5-6	CASSLAPGQPYGYTF	TGTGCCAGCAGCTTGGCCCCCGGGCAGCCCTATGGCTACACCTTC
TRBD1	-	TRBJ1-4	TRBV28	CASSPGGAVEKLFF	TGTGCCAGCAGCCCAGGGGGCGCGGTTGAAAAACTGTTTTTT
-	-	TRBJ1-4	TRBV5-8	CASSLEGAATNEKLFF	TGTGCCAGCAGCTTGGAAGGAGCCGCAACTAATGAAAAACTGTTTTTT
TRBD1	-	TRBJ1-1	TRBV30	CAWSVGTGNTEAFF	TGTGCCTGGAGTGTAGGGACAGGGAACACTGAAGCTTTCTTT
TRBD1	-	TRBJ2-7	TRBV7-2	CASSSRDRVYEQYF	TGTGCCAGCAGCTCGAGGGACAGGGTGTACGAGCAGTACTTC
TRBD1	-	TRBJ2-1	TRBV5-5	CASSLEGDRVNEQFF	TGTGCCAGCAGCTTGGAGGGGGACAGGGTCAATGAGCAGTTCTTC
TRBD1	-	TRBJ1-4	TRBV7-2	CASSAGQGLDEKLFF	TGTGCCAGCAGCGCCGGACAGGGGTTGGATGAAAAACTGTTTTTT
TRBD1	-	TRBJ1-1	TRBV12-5	CASGIRQGGGEAFF	TGTGCTAGTGGTATAAGACAGGGCGGGGGTGAAGCTTTCTTT
-	-	TRBJ2-1	TRBV29-1	CSGYEWAYNEQFF	TGCAGCGGATACGAGTGGGCTTACAATGAGCAGTTCTTC
-	-	TRBJ2-5	TRBV7-2	CASSLFVTRPQETQYF	TGTGCCAGCAGCTTATTCGTTACTAGACCCCAAGAGACCCAGTACTTC
TRBD1	-	TRBJ1-6	TRBV11-2	CASGPQGRTLHF	TGTGCCAGCGGACCACAGGGGAGGACCCTCCACTTT
-	-	TRBJ2-3	TRBV4-3	CASSPRDSGTDTQYF	TGCGCCAGCAGCCCAAGGGACTCCGGCACAGATACGCAGTATTTT
-	-	TRBJ1-2	TRBV7-9	CASTSRKDNYGYTF	TGTGCCAGCACCTCGAGGAAGGATAACTATGGCTACACCTTC
TRBD1	-	TRBJ2-7	TRBV7-2	CASSSPPGQGYRGYEQYF	TGTGCCAGCAGCTCCCCGCCGGGACAGGGGTACCGTGGGTACGAGCAGTACTTC
-	-	TRBJ1-2	TRBV5-1	CASSLVPPQQDWSYGYTF	TGCGCCAGCAGCTTGGTCCCACCGCAACAGGACTGGTCCTATGGCTACACCTTC
-	-	TRBJ2-2	TRBV28	CASSLGFAGFSDTGELFF	TGTGCCAGCAGTTTAGGATTTGCGGGGTTTAGTGACACCGGGGAGCTGTTTTTT
-	-	TRBJ2-1	TRBV29-1	CSVVGQGLFF	TGCAGCGTTGTAGGGCAGGGTCTGTTCTTC
TRBD1	medium-sized	TRBJ1-1	TRBV18	CASSRWWGQGAFETEAFF	TGTGCCAGCTCACGGTGGTGGGGGCAGGGGGCGTTTGAAACTGAAGCTTTCTTT
TRBD1	-	TRBJ2-5	TRBV2	CASSMDRGLQETQYF	TGTGCCAGCAGTATGGACAGGGGGCTCCAAGAGACCCAGTACTTC
TRBD1	-	TRBJ2-7	TRBV15	CATSSGNGQGNYEQYF	TGTGCCACCAGCAGCGGGAACGGACAGGGAAACTACGAGCAGTACTTC
-	-	TRBJ1-2	TRBV19	CASTPRGYGGYTF	TGTGCCAGCACGCCCCGGGGTTATGGGGGCTACACCTTC